This T cell receptor (beta chain) was sequenced during a study of blood T cell repertoires in COVID-19. Study-level information: The United States, Italy and Spain were the sources of the acute and convalescent COVID-19 samples. T cells, B-cell-depleted T cells, or PBMCs supplied cDNA or gDNA.

How the authors handled the data: Amplification of reference gene primers was used by the study to estimate nucleated cell counts. Using immunoSEQ multiplex PCR, the repertoire was profiled, and TCRdb retains in-frame clones only, with some absent. That table is the source of V, J and clone size, and D and trimming were worked out from the DNA. The data hold tens of thousands of clones, with about nine tenths observed a single time. Germline loops: CDR1 SGDLS, CDR2 YYNGEE. The CDR3 is made up of 17 amino acids. V shed 8 bases, J shed 1 base, and the junction held 15 bases outside the gene matches. The chain joins TRBV9 to TRBJ1-5; 7 nucleotides align to TRBD1. The receptor was isolated from a woman older than 75 with active or convalescent COVID-19. Sequenced material: peripheral blood. CDR3 bases: TGTGCCAGTTGGGGGGAAGGGGGCGAGTTGAGCAATCAGCCCCAGCATTTT. Its translation is CASWGEGGELSNQPQHF.